This T cell receptor beta chain emerged from a study of blood T cell repertoires in COVID-19. Study summary: All recovered Cohort 3 donors got two negative PCRs, got clearance, or saw symptom resolution. The United States, Italy and Spain provided the acute and convalescent COVID-19 samples.

Profiling relied on immunoSEQ multiplex PCR, and the TCRdb table lists in-frame clones only, not all of them. The table records 150,000 to 200,000 clones, less than 80% of them present only once. Germline V gives CDR1 LGHDT, CDR2 YNNKEL (reference sequence). V was trimmed by 1 base and J by 7 bases, leaving 11 bases between them. The CDR3 runs 14 residues. Individuals aged roughly 18 to 95 years were recruited from 24 US areas. Cohorts were based on clinical histories the participants reported. The chain combines TRBV3-1 (or the pseudogene TRBV3-2) with TRBJ2-1; a possible D gene is TRBD2 (6 bases). The receptor comes from a woman in her seventies in a cohort exposed to, infected with or recovered from COVID-19 (not recorded which). The sample taken for sequencing was PBMCs or T cells enriched from blood (not recorded which). CDR3 DNA sequence: TGTGCCAGCAGCCAAGGAGACGGGAGAAATGAGCAGTTCTTC. Translating it yields CASSQGDGRNEQFF.